This T cell receptor beta chain was profiled in a study of T cells after posttransplantation cyclophosphamide. The related graft donor's blood sample was taken on the day of bone marrow donation. About this clone: What it binds is not known.

General study findings and limits: Later post-transplant blood repertoires were often dominated by donor CD8+ memory clones. Blood and skin or GI T cell repertoires showed limited TRB overlap. Recipient CMV seropositivity and CMV reactivation strongly tracked TRB clonality.

TCRdb's table, derived via immunoSEQ multiplex PCR, lists solely in-frame clones and lacks some. The record shows tens of thousands of clones for this sample, with no singletons present. Germline CDR1 SGDLS, CDR2 YYNGEE. With 0 bases clipped from V and 6 bases from J, the junction kept 2 bases outside the gene matches. This CDR3 is built from 14 residues. This sequence was found in a woman aged 55 to 70 in good health, CMV-negative, and a related stem cell transplant donor. The V and J genes are TRBV9 and TRBJ2-1, with 8 bases that match TRBD2. Sequencing was done on a sample of PBMCs. The CDR3 DNA follows: TGTGCCAGCAGCGTAGTCGGGAGGGCCAATGAGCAGTTCTTC. Protein: CASSVVGRANEQFF.